What follows is one TCR beta chain and its context. This sample was included in a study of T cell responses to AZD1222 COVID-19 vaccine. TCRdb's table, derived via immunoSEQ multiplex PCR, lists solely in-frame clones and lacks some. The table shows more than 140,000 clones, with roughly 89% occurring only once. The sequencing here drew on peripheral blood, taken on day 0 of AZD1222 vaccination. The TCR sequence derives from an adult in good health.

CDR3 amino acids: CASSYSSYEQYF. In DNA form, the CDR3 reads TGTGCCAGCAGTTATAGCTCCTACGAGCAGTACTTC. This rearrangement joins TRBV12-3 or TRBV12-4 to TRBJ2-7; unclear D gene. V was clipped by 4 bases and J by 0 bases, with 4 bases between them. The CDR3 sequence is 12 residues long.